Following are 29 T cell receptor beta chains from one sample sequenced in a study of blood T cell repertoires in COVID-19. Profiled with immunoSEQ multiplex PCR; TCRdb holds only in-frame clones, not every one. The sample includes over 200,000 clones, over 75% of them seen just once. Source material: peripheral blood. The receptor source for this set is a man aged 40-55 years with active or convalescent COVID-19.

The CDR3 loop is CASSPGQGADGYTF. For the CDR3, the DNA is TGTGCCAGCAGTCCGGGACAGGGGGCTGATGGCTACACCTTC. The chain employs TRBV28 and TRBJ1-2; 12 bases are shared with TRBD1. J gave up 6 bases and V 5 bases, and 4 bases lay outside the gene matches. The CDR3 runs to 14 residues. CDR1 and CDR2 from the germline V gene are MDHEN and SYDVKM.

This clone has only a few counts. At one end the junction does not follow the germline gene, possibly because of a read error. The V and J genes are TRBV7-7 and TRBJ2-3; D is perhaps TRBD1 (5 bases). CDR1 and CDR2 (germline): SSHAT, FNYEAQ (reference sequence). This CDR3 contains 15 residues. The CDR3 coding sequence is TGTGCTAGCAGCCAGGGATTAACAGACACAGATACGCAGTATTTT. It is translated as CASSQGLTDTDTQYF.

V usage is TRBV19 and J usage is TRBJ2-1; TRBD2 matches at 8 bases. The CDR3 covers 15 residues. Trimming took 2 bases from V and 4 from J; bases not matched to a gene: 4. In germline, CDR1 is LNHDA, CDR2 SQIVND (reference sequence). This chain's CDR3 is CASSITSGFYNEQFF. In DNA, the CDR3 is TGTGCCAGTAGTATAACTAGCGGATTTTACAATGAGCAGTTCTTC.

For the CDR3, the DNA is TGTGCCAGCAGTACGGGACAGGGAATTGGCTACACCTTC. This gives the protein CASSTGQGIGYTF. J is TRBJ1-2 and V is TRBV6-6; 9 nucleotides agree with TRBD1. Looked up from germline, CDR1 is MNHNY and CDR2 is SVGAGI (reference sequence). The length of the CDR3 is 13 residues. V dropped 5 bases and J dropped 7; count of bases not matched to a gene: 5.

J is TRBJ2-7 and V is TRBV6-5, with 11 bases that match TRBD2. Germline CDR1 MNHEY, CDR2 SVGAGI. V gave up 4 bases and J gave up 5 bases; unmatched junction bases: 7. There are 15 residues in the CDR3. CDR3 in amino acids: CASSSRLAGSHEQYF. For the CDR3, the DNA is TGTGCCAGCAGTTCAAGACTAGCGGGAAGCCACGAGCAGTACTTC.

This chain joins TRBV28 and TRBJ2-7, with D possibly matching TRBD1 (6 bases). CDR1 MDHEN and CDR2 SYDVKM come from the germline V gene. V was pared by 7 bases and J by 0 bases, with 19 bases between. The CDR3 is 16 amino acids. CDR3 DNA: TGTGCCAGCACCCCTCCCCCGGACAGCATCTCCTACGAGCAGTACTTC. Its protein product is CASTPPPDSISYEQYF.

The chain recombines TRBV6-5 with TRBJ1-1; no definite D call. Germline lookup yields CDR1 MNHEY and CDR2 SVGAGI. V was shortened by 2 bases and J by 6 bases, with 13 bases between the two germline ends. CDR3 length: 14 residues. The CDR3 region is CASSYGGMGAEAFF. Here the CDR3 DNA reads TGTGCCAGCAGTTACGGTGGCATGGGCGCTGAAGCTTTCTTT.

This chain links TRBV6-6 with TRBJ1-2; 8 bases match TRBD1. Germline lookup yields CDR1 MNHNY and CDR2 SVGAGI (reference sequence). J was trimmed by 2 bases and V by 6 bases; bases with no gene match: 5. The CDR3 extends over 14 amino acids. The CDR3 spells CASRPGTGNYGYTF. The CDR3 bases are TGTGCCAGCAGACCCGGGACAGGCAACTATGGCTACACCTTC.

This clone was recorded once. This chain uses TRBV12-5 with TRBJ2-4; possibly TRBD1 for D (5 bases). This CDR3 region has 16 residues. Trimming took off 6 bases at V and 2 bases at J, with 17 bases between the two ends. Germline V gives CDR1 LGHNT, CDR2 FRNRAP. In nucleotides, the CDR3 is TGTGCTAGTGGCCGAATAAAGGACACTACCAAAAACATTCAGTACTTC. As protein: CASGRIKDTTKNIQYF. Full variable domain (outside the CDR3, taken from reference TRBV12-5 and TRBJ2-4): DARVTQTPRHKVTEMGQEVTMRCQPILGHNTVFWYRQTMMQGLELLAYFRNRAPLDDSGMPKDRFSAEMPDATLATLKIQPSEPRDSAVYFCASGRIKDTTKNIQYFGAGTRLSVL.

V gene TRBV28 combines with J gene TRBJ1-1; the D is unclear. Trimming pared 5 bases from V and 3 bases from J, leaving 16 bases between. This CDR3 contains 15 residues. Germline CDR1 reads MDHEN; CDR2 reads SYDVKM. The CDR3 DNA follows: TGTGCCAGCAGTCCCCCGGCGGGAGGGTACACTGAAGCTTTCTTT. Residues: CASSPPAGGYTEAFF. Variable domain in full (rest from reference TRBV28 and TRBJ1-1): DVKVTQSSRYLVKRTGEKVFLECVQDMDHENMFWYRQDPGLGLRLIYFSYDVKMKEKGDIPEGYSVSREKKERFSLILESASTNQTSMYLCASSPPAGGYTEAFFGQGTRLTVV.

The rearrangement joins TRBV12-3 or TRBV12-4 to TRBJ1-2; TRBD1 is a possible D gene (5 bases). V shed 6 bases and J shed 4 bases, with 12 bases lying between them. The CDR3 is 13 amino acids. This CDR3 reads CASSPKGRYGYTF. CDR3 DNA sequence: TGTGCCAGCAGCCCTAAGGGGCGCTATGGCTACACCTTC.

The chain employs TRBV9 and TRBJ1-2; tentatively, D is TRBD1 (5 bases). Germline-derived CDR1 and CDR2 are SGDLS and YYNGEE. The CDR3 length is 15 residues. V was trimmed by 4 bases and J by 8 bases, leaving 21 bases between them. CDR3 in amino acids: CASSPAEGRGSGYTF. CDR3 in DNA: TGTGCCAGCAGCCCAGCCGAGGGGAGGGGCTCCGGCTACACCTTC.

Here the CDR3 DNA reads TGTGCCAGCAGCCAAATTACGGGACAGGGATCCTACGAGCAGTACTTC. Its translation is CASSQITGQGSYEQYF. This chain joins TRBV11-2 and TRBJ2-7; the match to TRBD1 covers 9 bases. V gave up 5 bases and J gave up 1 base; unmatched junction bases: 9. The CDR3 has 16 amino acids. Germline V lookup: CDR1 SGHAT, CDR2 FQNNGV.

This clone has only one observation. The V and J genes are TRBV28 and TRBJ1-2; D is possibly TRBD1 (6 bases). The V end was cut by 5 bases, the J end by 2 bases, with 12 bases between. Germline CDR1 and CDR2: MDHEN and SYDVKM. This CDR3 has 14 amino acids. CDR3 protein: CASSAPGVNYGYTF. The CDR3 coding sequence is TGTGCCAGCAGTGCCCCAGGGGTAAACTATGGCTACACCTTC.

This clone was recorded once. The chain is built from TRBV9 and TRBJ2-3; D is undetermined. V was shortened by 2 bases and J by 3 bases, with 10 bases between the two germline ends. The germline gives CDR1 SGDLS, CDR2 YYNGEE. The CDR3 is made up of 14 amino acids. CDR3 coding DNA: TGTGCCAGCAGCGTGGCGGTTTGGACAGATACGCAGTATTTT. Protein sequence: CASSVAVWTDTQYF. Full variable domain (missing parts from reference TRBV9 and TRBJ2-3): DSGVTQTPKHLITATGQRVTLRCSPRSGDLSVYWYQQSLDQGLQFLIQYYNGEERAKGNILERFSAQQFPDLHSELNLSSLELGDSALYFCASSVAVWTDTQYFGPGTRLTVL.

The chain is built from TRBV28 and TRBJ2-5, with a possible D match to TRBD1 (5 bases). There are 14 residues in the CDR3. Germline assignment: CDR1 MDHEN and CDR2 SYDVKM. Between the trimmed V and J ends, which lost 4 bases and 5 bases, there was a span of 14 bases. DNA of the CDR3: TGTGCCAGCAGTTCCTTCCAGACAGTCGAGACCCAGTACTTC. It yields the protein CASSSFQTVETQYF.

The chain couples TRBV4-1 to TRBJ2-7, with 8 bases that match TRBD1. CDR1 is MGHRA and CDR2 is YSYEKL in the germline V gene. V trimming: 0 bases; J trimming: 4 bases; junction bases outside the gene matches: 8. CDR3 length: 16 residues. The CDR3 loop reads CASSQEPRGTGYEQYF. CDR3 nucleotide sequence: TGCGCCAGCAGCCAAGAACCCCGCGGGACAGGTTACGAGCAGTACTTC.

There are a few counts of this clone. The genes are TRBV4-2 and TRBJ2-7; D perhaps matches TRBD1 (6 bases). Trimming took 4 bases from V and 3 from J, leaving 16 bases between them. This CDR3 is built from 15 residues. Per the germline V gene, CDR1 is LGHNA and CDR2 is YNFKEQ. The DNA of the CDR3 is TGTGCCAGCAGCCCCTCCTCCTACAGGGTCTACGAGCAGTACTTC. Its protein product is CASSPSSYRVYEQYF.

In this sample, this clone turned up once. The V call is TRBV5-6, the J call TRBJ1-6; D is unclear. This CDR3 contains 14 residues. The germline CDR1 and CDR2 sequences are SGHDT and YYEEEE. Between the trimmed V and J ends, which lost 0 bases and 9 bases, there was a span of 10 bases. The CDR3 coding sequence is TGTGCCAGCAGCTTGGGTCTACCGGGTTCACCCCTCCACTTT. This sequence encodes CASSLGLPGSPLHF.

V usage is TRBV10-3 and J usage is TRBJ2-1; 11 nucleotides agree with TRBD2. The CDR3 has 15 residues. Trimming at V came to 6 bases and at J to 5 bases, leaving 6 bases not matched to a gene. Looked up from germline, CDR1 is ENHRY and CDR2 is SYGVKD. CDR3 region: CAISGDSGRDNEQFF. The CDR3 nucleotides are TGTGCCATCAGCGGTGATAGCGGGAGGGACAATGAGCAGTTCTTC.

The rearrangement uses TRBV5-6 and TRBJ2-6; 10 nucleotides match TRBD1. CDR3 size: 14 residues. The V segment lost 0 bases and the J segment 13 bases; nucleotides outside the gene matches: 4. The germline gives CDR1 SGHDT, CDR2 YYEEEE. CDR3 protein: CASSLGQGAQVLTF. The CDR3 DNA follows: TGTGCCAGCAGCTTGGGACAGGGGGCCCAAGTCCTGACTTTC.

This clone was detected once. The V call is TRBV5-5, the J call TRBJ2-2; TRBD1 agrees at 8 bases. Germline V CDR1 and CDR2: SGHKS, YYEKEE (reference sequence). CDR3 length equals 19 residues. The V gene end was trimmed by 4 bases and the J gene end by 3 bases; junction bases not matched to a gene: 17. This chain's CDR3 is CASSRTRQGSFGDTGELFF. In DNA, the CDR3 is TGTGCCAGCAGCAGGACGAGACAGGGGTCTTTTGGGGACACCGGGGAGCTGTTTTTT.

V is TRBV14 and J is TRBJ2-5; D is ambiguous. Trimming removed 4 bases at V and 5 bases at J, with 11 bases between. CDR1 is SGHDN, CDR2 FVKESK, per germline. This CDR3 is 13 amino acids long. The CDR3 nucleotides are TGTGCCAGCAGCCGAGGAAACCTTGAGACCCAGTACTTC. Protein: CASSRGNLETQYF.

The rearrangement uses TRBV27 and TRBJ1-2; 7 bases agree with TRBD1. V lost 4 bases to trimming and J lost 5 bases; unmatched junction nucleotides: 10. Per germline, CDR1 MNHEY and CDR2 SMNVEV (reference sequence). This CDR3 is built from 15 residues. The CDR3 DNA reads TGTGCCAGCAGTTCGAGACAGGGAAAGGGGTATGGCTACACCTTC. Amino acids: CASSSRQGKGYGYTF.

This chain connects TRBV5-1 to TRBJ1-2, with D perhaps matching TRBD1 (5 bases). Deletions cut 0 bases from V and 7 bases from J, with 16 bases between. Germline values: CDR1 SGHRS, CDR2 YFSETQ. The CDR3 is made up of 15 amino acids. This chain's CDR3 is CASSLEGREGSGYTF. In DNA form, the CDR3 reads TGCGCCAGCAGCTTGGAGGGCAGGGAGGGCTCTGGCTACACCTTC.

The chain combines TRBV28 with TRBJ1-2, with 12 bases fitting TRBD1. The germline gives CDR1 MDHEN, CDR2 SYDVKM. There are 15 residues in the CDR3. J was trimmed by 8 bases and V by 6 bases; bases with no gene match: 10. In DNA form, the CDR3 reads TGTGCCAGCAGCCTACCTGGGACAGGGGGCCGGGGCTACACCTTC. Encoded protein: CASSLPGTGGRGYTF.

The DNA of the CDR3 is TGTGCCAGCAGTCGGACTAGCTCCTACGAGCAGTACTTC. It encodes CASSRTSSYEQYF. V is TRBV27 and J is TRBJ2-7; 7 bases agree with TRBD2. V lost 5 bases and J lost 0; bases outside the gene matches: 1. Germline loops: CDR1 MNHEY, CDR2 SMNVEV (reference sequence). The CDR3 has 13 residues.

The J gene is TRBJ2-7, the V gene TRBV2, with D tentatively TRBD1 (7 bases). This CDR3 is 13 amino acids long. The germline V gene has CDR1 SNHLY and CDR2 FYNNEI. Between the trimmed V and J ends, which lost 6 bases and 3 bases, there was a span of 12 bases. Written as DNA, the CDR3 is TGTGCCAGCAGGCGGGGACAGAGCTACGAGCAGTACTTC. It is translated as CASRRGQSYEQYF. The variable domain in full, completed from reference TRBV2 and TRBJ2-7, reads EPEVTQTPSHQVTQMGQEVILRCVPISNHLYFYWYRQILGQKVEFLVSFYNNEISEKSEIFDDQFSVERPDGSNFTLKIRSTKLEDSAMYFCASRRGQSYEQYFGPGTRLTVT.

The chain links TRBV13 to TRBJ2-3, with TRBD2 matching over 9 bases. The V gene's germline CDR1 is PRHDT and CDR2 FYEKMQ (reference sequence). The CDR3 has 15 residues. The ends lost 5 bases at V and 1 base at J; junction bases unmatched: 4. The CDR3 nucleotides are TGTGCCAGCAGCACCCGGACTAGCGGCACAGATACGCAGTATTTT. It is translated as CASSTRTSGTDTQYF.